This note documents a single T cell receptor (beta chain) sequence. Antigen specificity is unknown. The CDR3 contains 12 residues. Germline V gives CDR1 SNHLY, CDR2 FYNNEI. V lost 10 bases and J 3 bases, leaving 12 bases between the germline ends. CD4+ T cells from unexposed donors were obtained before the COVID-19 pandemic (2011-2018). After roughly 9 days of culture, CD4+ T cells were isolated. This entry is derived from a study of CD4 T cells in relation to SARS-CoV-2 and coronaviruses. In the study overall: TCR beta CDR3s were sequenced after approximately ten-day antigen culture of PBMCs. No peptide or an HIV-1 Nef peptide pool served as negative control.

General study findings and limits: No donor gave both pre-pandemic and post-infection samples.

This table comes from immunoSEQ multiplex PCR, and its TCRdb copy is limited to in-frame clones, with some not included. Of around 18,000 clones in the sample, around three quarters were seen once. Sequencing was done on a sample of CD4+ T cells from PBMCs, cultured in vitro. The source of this sequence is a human donor in good health. This chain joins TRBV2 and TRBJ1-1; D not resolved. This CDR3 is CAILTRDTEAFF. The CDR3 bases are TGTGCCATTTTGACCCGGGACACTGAAGCTTTCTTT.